Described below is a single T cell receptor beta chain sequence and its context. The antigen remains undetermined. The data are from a study of blood T cells in healthy people across ages. Per germline, CDR1 KGHSY and CDR2 FQNENV. The CDR3 is 13 residues long. V was trimmed by 4 bases and J by 11 bases, leaving 15 bases between them. The second PCR ran roughly 7 to 11 cycles with a sample-barcoded 5' primer and J-beta primers. TCRdb reprocessed the 5' RACE reads with MiXCR, giving one entry per CDR3 protein. The data hold about 1.1 million distinct CDR3 sequences, with 35% to 45% observed a single time. Study-wide points: Higher diversity and more naive CD4+ cells were features of long-lived donors, compared to aged donors. Those diversity estimates obtained from one million T cells were thought to be underestimates.

All donors came from Russia, were Caucasian and healthy, and spanned ages about 6 to 100. This TCR came from a man aged 18-30 years in good health. Material: blood. The rearrangement links TRBV16 to TRBJ1-5, with D maybe TRBD1 (6 bases). In nucleotides, the CDR3 is TGTGCCAGCAGCCCCCAGGGTAGGGGGACCCAGCATTTT. Residues: CASSPQGRGTQHF.